Listed below are T cell receptor beta chains from one sample, sequenced in a study of early T cells in non-severe SARS-CoV-2 infection. TCRdb passed the 5' RACE reads through MiXCR, listing each CDR3 protein once. In the table there are some 98,000 distinct CDR3 sequences, roughly 11% of which are singletons. The sample consisted of whole blood. Receptor source: an adult who was a healthcare worker with PCR-confirmed SARS-CoV-2 infection or an uninfected control (not recorded which). Both conserved end residues are part of each CDR3. Fields, in order: J gene, V gene, CDR3 protein.

TRBJ1-5 TRBV4-1 CASSQEGGLGQPQHF
TRBJ2-7 TRBV14 CASSQFSPTFSRVPYEQYF
TRBJ2-6 TRBV4-1 CASSRGKTGANVLTF
TRBJ2-1 TRBV12-3/TRBV12-4 CASRGLNRGLKNEQFF
TRBJ1-2 TRBV27 CASSSSGTGGYYGYTF
TRBJ1-1 TRBV5-4 CASSLQPANTEAFF
TRBJ1-2 TRBV6-5 CASSYQGGYGYTF
TRBJ2-7 TRBV28 CASSFSGREVGYEQYF
TRBJ2-3 TRBV7-9 CASSSRDRDRQYF
TRBJ1-4 TRBV7-8 CASSLIPGGEEKLFF
TRBJ2-1 TRBV29-1 CSVVVAGNEQFF
TRBJ1-2 TRBV25-1 CASSNPGERGYGYTF
TRBJ2-3 TRBV12-5 CASGLDHPDTQYF
TRBJ2-7 TRBV7-7 CASSLVGGYEQYF
TRBJ1-1 TRBV11-2 CASSLNIGEGTEAFF
TRBJ2-7 TRBV6-5 CASSNAQGAPYEQYF
TRBJ1-2 TRBV5-1 CASMTGSANYGYTF
TRBJ1-6 TRBV6-1 CASSEIGTENSPLHF
TRBJ1-4 TRBV11-2 CASSSSPATNEKLFF
TRBJ1-1 TRBV5-5 CASSLGRTMNTEAFF
TRBJ1-1 TRBV18 CASSPGQRNTEAFF
TRBJ2-2 TRBV20-1 CSAKGLADTGELFF
TRBJ2-7 TRBV12-5 CASGSSYEQYF
TRBJ2-1 TRBV5-1 CASSPELAVPNEQFF
TRBJ2-5 TRBV7-9 CASSPTRVRQETQYF
TRBJ2-1 TRBV6-5 CASSYTRPRTSKFNEQFF
TRBJ1-1 TRBV10-3 CAISEIDVGTEAFF
TRBJ2-5 TRBV5-1 CASSLARETQYF
TRBJ2-5 TRBV20-1 CSARKGSSTGPEETQYF
TRBJ2-1 TRBV10-3 CAISESGGNNEQFF
TRBJ2-3 TRBV7-2 CASSPNRWTSETDTQYF
TRBJ2-2 TRBV7-6 CASSFQTGGLTGELFF
TRBJ2-3 TRBV7-9 CASSLAGAGGPGAQYF
TRBJ2-7 TRBV4-1 CASSQGGTVGHEQYF
TRBJ1-6 TRBV2 CASSGEQGNYNSPLHF
TRBJ2-7 TRBV5-4 CASSLTGVGTYEQYF
TRBJ1-6 TRBV18 CASSQSGRYNSPLHF
TRBJ2-4 TRBV28 CASSLSVAAKNIQYF
TRBJ1-3 TRBV6-5 CASSYEGSGNTIYF
TRBJ1-2 TRBV28 CASRTPGQANYGYTF
TRBJ2-5 TRBV7-7 CASSLNDGRKETQYF
TRBJ2-1 TRBV6-5 CASSLAGGNNEQFF
TRBJ2-7 TRBV7-2 CASSLDGRGVHEQYF
TRBJ2-5 TRBV5-1 CASSFTRGTLRETQYF
TRBJ1-5 TRBV12-3/TRBV12-4 CASSGSPGPSQGQPQHF
TRBJ2-7 TRBV5-1 CASSLGLAVLGEQYF
TRBJ2-7 TRBV10-3 CAISVGEGAYEQYF
TRBJ2-6 TRBV5-1 CASSAWTESSGANVLTF
TRBJ2-3 TRBV7-3 CARSSDRGADTQYF